One sample yielded the 27 T cell receptor beta chains listed below, sequenced in a study of T cell responses to AZD1222 COVID-19 vaccine. This table comes from immunoSEQ multiplex PCR, and its TCRdb copy is limited to in-frame clones, with some not included. The sample yields about 54,000 clones, 86% seen once. The sequences come from peripheral blood, collected 28 days after the second AZD1222 dose. All receptors come from an adult who received the AZD1222 COVID-19 vaccine.

The sample holds one count of this clone. The chain has TRBV5-8 and TRBJ2-5; 11 bases map to TRBD2. J lost 5 bases, V lost 9 bases, and 9 bases had no gene match. Per the germline V gene, CDR1 is SGHTS and CDR2 is YDEGEE. The CDR3 consists of 14 residues. The chain's CDR3 is CATLRLAGLETQYF. CDR3 in DNA: TGTGCCACCTTAAGACTAGCGGGGTTGGAGACCCAGTACTTC.

The chain joins TRBV19 to TRBJ2-7, with TRBD1 matching 10 bases. V gave up 3 bases and J gave up 5 bases; unmatched junction bases: 10. From germline, CDR1 is LNHDA and CDR2 SQIVND (reference sequence). The CDR3 extends over 16 amino acids. This chain's CDR3 is CASSILSGTGAHEQYF. CDR3 nucleotides: TGTGCCAGTAGTATCCTATCCGGGACAGGGGCCCACGAGCAGTACTTC.

J is TRBJ1-2 and V is TRBV24-1; the D is unclear. The germline CDR1 and CDR2 sequences are KGHDR and SFDVKD. The V end lost 5 bases, the J end lost 8 bases, and 11 bases lay between the germline ends. CDR3 size: 12 residues. The CDR3 is CATSGGVEGYTF. CDR3 nucleotide sequence: TGTGCCACCAGTGGCGGGGTTGAAGGCTACACCTTC.

The genes are TRBV7-6 and TRBJ2-7, with 9 bases fitting TRBD2. The germline gives CDR1 SGHVS, CDR2 FNYEAQ. With V trimmed by 5 bases and J by 0 bases, 11 bases remained unmatched. The length of the CDR3 is 17 residues. CDR3 loop: CASSPLSGGPLSYEQYF. The CDR3 DNA reads as TGTGCCAGCAGCCCCCTGAGCGGGGGGCCCCTCTCCTACGAGCAGTACTTC.

This rearrangement joins TRBV2 to TRBJ1-5; D call uncertain. V was clipped by 4 bases and J by 2 bases, with 9 bases between them. The CDR3 consists of 14 residues. The germline V gene has CDR1 SNHLY and CDR2 FYNNEI. The CDR3 protein is CASSVGVGNQPQHF. Here the CDR3 DNA reads TGTGCCAGCAGTGTTGGGGTGGGCAATCAGCCCCAGCATTTT.

The chain combines TRBV5-6 with TRBJ2-2, with a possible D match to TRBD2 (6 bases). Germline V gives CDR1 SGHDT, CDR2 YYEEEE. The ends were cut back, 5 bases at V and 0 bases at J, with 11 bases in the middle. The CDR3 consists of 15 residues. As DNA, the CDR3 is TGTGCCAGCAGGTGGAGGGACGCGAACACCGGGGAGCTGTTTTTT. Protein sequence: CASRWRDANTGELFF.

This chain links TRBV6-1 with TRBJ2-7, with D perhaps assigned TRBD1 or TRBD2 (5 bases each). The V end lost 2 bases, the J end lost 5 bases, and 13 bases lay between the germline ends. The CDR3 covers 14 residues. Germline CDR1 reads MNHNS; CDR2 reads SASEGT. The CDR3, as DNA: TGTGCCAGCAGTGAACCGGGTCTGGGACACGAGCAGTACTTC. It codes for CASSEPGLGHEQYF.

The chain carries TRBV7-2 and TRBJ1-3, with D uncertain. The CDR3 is 14 residues long. V dropped 1 base and J dropped 4 bases, with 8 bases sitting between them. Germline values: CDR1 SGHTA, CDR2 FQGNSA. The CDR3 spells CASSLGTDGNTIYF. The CDR3 DNA reads TGTGCCAGCAGCTTAGGTACAGACGGAAACACCATATATTTT.

This clone was seen once. V usage is TRBV28 and J usage is TRBJ1-5, with 8 bases fitting TRBD1. Germline lookup yields CDR1 MDHEN and CDR2 SYDVKM. The CDR3 length is 15 residues. V was pared by 5 bases and J by 7 bases, with 10 bases of the junction left unmatched. The CDR3 is CASSPTGEGRQPQHF. The CDR3, as DNA: TGTGCCAGCAGTCCGACAGGGGAGGGGAGGCAGCCCCAGCATTTT.

The chain is built from TRBV7-9 and TRBJ1-1; D might be TRBD1 (6 bases). Germline values: CDR1 SEHNR, CDR2 FQNEAQ (reference sequence). V was pared by 11 bases and J by 0 bases, with 10 bases between. The length of the CDR3 is 12 residues. In nucleotides, the CDR3 is TGTGCCGCCAGGGACATGAACACTGAAGCTTTCTTT. As protein: CAARDMNTEAFF.

The chain carries TRBV10-3 and TRBJ2-1; possible D gene TRBD2, 5 bases. CDR1 is ENHRY, CDR2 SYGVKD, per germline. This CDR3 region has 17 residues. The V and J ends lost 4 bases and 5 bases respectively, with 21 bases between them. CDR3 residues: CAISASKAGISDNEQFF. CDR3 in DNA: TGTGCCATCAGTGCCAGTAAAGCCGGGATAAGTGACAATGAGCAGTTCTTC.

This chain joins TRBV5-6 and TRBJ2-2; D gene ambiguous. The CDR3 contains 12 residues. V was pared by 2 bases and J by 2 bases, with 1 base between. Germline V gives CDR1 SGHDT, CDR2 YYEEEE. CDR3 loop: CASSFNTGELFF. CDR3 DNA: TGTGCCAGCAGCTTTAACACCGGGGAGCTGTTTTTT.

The rearrangement uses TRBV7-2 and TRBJ1-2; tentatively, D is TRBD1 (5 bases). The CDR3 sequence is 15 residues long. CDR1 is SGHTA, CDR2 FQGNSA, per germline. The ends were cut back, 5 bases at V and 0 bases at J, with 13 bases in the middle. Here the CDR3 reads CASSLFRVSNYGYTF. DNA of the CDR3: TGTGCCAGCAGCCTTTTCAGGGTTTCTAACTATGGCTACACCTTC.

The V and J genes are TRBV7-2 and TRBJ1-2, with D possibly matching TRBD1 (6 bases). Per germline, CDR1 SGHTA and CDR2 FQGNSA. Trimming stripped 1 base from V and 0 bases from J, with 15 bases between. This CDR3 has 17 amino acids. In nucleotides, the CDR3 is TGTGCCAGCAGCTTAGGGCAGAGGGGGGGTGCTAACTATGGCTACACCTTC. Amino acid sequence: CASSLGQRGGANYGYTF.

The rearrangement links TRBV3-1 (or the pseudogene TRBV3-2) to TRBJ1-6, with no clear D. V dropped 1 base and J dropped 8 bases, with 6 bases sitting between them. CDR1 LGHDT and CDR2 YNNKEL come from the germline V gene (reference sequence). The CDR3 totals 13 residues. For the CDR3, the DNA is TGTGCCAGCAGCCAAGCTAGCGATTCACCCCTCCACTTT. Protein sequence: CASSQASDSPLHF.

A few counts support this clone. The V and J genes are TRBV6-5 and TRBJ2-5; D gene uncertain. The CDR3 is made up of 14 amino acids. The V end lost 0 bases, the J end lost 5 bases, and 10 bases lay between the germline ends. From germline, CDR1 is MNHEY and CDR2 SVGAGI. In DNA form, the CDR3 reads TGTGCCAGCAGTTACTCTGGCCAGTTGGAGACCCAGTACTTC. Residues: CASSYSGQLETQYF.

This sequence joins TRBV28 and TRBJ2-7; TRBD1 matches at 10 bases. The CDR3 extends over 13 amino acids. Trimming at V came to 6 bases and at J to 6 bases, leaving 5 bases not matched to a gene. Germline V lookup: CDR1 MDHEN, CDR2 SYDVKM. In nucleotides, the CDR3 is TGTGCCAGCAGAAAGGGGGACAGGGGCGAGCAGTACTTC. This codes for CASRKGDRGEQYF.

This chain links TRBV28 with TRBJ2-1, with TRBD2 identical over 13 bases. The CDR3 is made up of 15 amino acids. J lost 7 bases, V lost 4 bases, and 4 bases had no gene match. Germline loops: CDR1 MDHEN, CDR2 SYDVKM. In nucleotides, the CDR3 is TGTGCCAGCAGTTCGGGACTAGCGGGGCGAAATGAGCAGTTCTTC. Protein: CASSSGLAGRNEQFF.

This clone has only one observation. In DNA, the CDR3 is TGTGCCAGCAGCCCAGTGGGACAGACCTACGAGCAGTACTTC. Encoded protein: CASSPVGQTYEQYF. The genes are TRBV7-2 and TRBJ2-7, with 7 positions matching TRBD1. This CDR3 is 14 amino acids long. Germline trimming cut 5 bases from V and 2 bases from J; bases unmatched to any gene: 6. In germline, CDR1 is SGHTA, CDR2 FQGNSA.

CDR3 DNA sequence: TGTGCCAGCAGCCTTATGGGACGGCCCTACGAGCAGTACTTC. Translation: CASSLMGRPYEQYF. The rearrangement links TRBV7-2 to TRBJ2-7, with D possibly being TRBD1 or TRBD2 (5 bases each). Trimming shortened V by 5 bases and J by 2 bases, and 13 bases separated the two germline ends. Germline V gene data show CDR1 as SGHTA and CDR2 as FQGNSA. The CDR3 sequence is 14 residues long.

Comment on this clone: Other DNA sequences from this sample encode an identical CDR3 as well. The chain combines TRBV19 with TRBJ1-1; D is unresolved. The V and J ends lost 2 bases and 1 base respectively, with 5 bases between them. This CDR3 region has 13 residues. The germline gives CDR1 LNHDA, CDR2 SQIVND (reference sequence). The CDR3 DNA sequence: TGTGCCAGTAGTATAAGGGAGAACACTGAAGCTTTCTTT. This sequence encodes CASSIRENTEAFF.

The rearrangement uses TRBV28 and TRBJ1-2, with 9 bases that match TRBD1. Germline trimming cut 6 bases from V and 3 bases from J; bases unmatched to any gene: 11. CDR1 is MDHEN, CDR2 SYDVKM, per germline. The CDR3 length is 16 residues. For the CDR3, the DNA is TGTGCCAGCAGCTCAACCCCGGGACAGGGACACTATGGCTACACCTTC. Its translation: CASSSTPGQGHYGYTF.

The genes are TRBV7-8 and TRBJ2-7; D unclear. V gave up 0 bases and J gave up 0 bases, with 9 bases separating them. The CDR3 is 15 residues long. CDR1 is SGHVS and CDR2 is FQNEAQ in the germline V gene. CDR3 bases: TGTGCCAGCAGCTTAGCAAGTCGAATCTCCTACGAGCAGTACTTC. This codes for CASSLASRISYEQYF.

This chain uses TRBV9 with TRBJ2-3; maybe TRBD1 (9 bases). CDR3 length equals 23 residues. Trimming shortened V by 1 base and J by 2 bases, and 35 bases separated the two germline ends. Germline CDR1 and CDR2: SGDLS and YYNGEE. CDR3 residues: CASSVTTGSGGQGGFRITDTQYF. In DNA form, the CDR3 reads TGTGCCAGCAGCGTAACCACGGGAAGCGGGGGACAGGGAGGGTTTAGGATCACAGATACGCAGTATTTT.

The genes are TRBV11-2 and TRBJ2-1, with a weak D call TRBD2 (5 bases). Trimming took 0 bases from V and 7 from J, leaving 7 bases between them. The CDR3 spans 13 residues. Germline assignment: CDR1 SGHAT and CDR2 FQNNGV. The CDR3: CASSLEVANEQFF. In DNA form, the CDR3 reads TGTGCCAGCAGCTTAGAGGTAGCGAATGAGCAGTTCTTC. The whole variable domain, remainder taken from reference TRBV11-2 and TRBJ2-1, is EAGVAQSPRYKIIEKRQSVAFWCNPISGHATLYWYQQILGQGPKLLIQFQNNGVVDDSQLPKDRFSAERLKGVDSTLKIQPAKLEDSAVYLCASSLEVANEQFFGPGTRLTVL.

The V call is TRBV30, the J call TRBJ1-2; D unresolved. Germline V gene data show CDR1 as GTSNPN and CDR2 as SVGIG (reference sequence). The length of the CDR3 is 12 residues. V lost 2 bases and J 5 bases, leaving 9 bases between the germline ends. This CDR3 reads CAWSTNGYGYTF. CDR3 DNA sequence: TGTGCCTGGAGTACAAACGGGTATGGCTACACCTTC.

V is TRBV10-3 and J is TRBJ2-1; 14 bases match TRBD2. From germline, CDR1 is ENHRY and CDR2 SYGVKD. Trimming cost V 5 bases and J 12 bases; bases outside gene matches: 9. This CDR3 contains 15 residues. The DNA for the CDR3 is TGTGCCATCAGTACCTCGACTAGCGGGAGGGGAGGGCAGTTCTTC. Translated: CAISTSTSGRGGQFF.